The clone carrying this TCR beta chain was observed a few times. What it binds is not known. The data derive from a study of siplizumab effects on memory and regulatory T cells. The CDR3 totals 13 residues. Germline CDR1 and CDR2: SGHAT and FQNNGV. V was shortened by 1 base and J by 9 bases, with 10 bases between the two germline ends. Cells from the mixed lymphocyte reaction were cocultured for over five days at 37°C. TCRdb's table, derived via immunoSEQ multiplex PCR, lists solely in-frame clones and lacks some. Among fewer than 25,000 clones listed, roughly two fifths were seen once. Sequencing was done on a sample of CFSE-low (dividing) CD4+ T cells sorted from an allogeneic mixed lymphocyte reaction. The clonotype comes from a human donor in good health; the cells came from an allogeneic mixed lymphocyte reaction. Some clones in this sample may be carry-over from other donors' samples. The chain combines TRBV11-2 with TRBJ2-1; D is unresolved. The CDR3 sequence is CASSLAAISEQFF. In DNA, the CDR3 is TGTGCCAGCAGCTTAGCGGCTATTAGTGAGCAGTTCTTC.